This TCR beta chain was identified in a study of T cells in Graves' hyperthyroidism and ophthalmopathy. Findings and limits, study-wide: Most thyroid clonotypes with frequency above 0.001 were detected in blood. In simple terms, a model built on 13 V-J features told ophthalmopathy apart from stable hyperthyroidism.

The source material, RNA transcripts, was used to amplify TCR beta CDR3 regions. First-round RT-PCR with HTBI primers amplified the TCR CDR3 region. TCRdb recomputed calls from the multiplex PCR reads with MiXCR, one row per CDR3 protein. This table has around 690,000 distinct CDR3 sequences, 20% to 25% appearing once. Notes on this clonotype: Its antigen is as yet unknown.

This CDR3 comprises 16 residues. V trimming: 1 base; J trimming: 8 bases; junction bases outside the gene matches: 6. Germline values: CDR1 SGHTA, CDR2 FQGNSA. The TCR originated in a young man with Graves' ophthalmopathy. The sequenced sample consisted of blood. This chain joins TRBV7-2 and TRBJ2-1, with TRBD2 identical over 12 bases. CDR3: CASSLGLAGDLDEQFF. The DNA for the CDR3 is TGTGCCAGCAGCTTAGGACTAGCGGGAGACTTGGATGAGCAGTTCTTC.